The clone carrying this TCR beta chain is a singleton in its sample. The target antigen is unknown. Germline V gene sequence: CDR1 SGHNT, CDR2 YENEEA. The CDR3 loop spans 14 amino acids. V dropped 5 bases and J dropped 7; count of bases not matched to a gene: 6. The primer mix had 60 Vbeta and 13 Jbeta primers. Generated by immunoSEQ multiplex PCR, the TCRdb table keeps only in-frame clones and is missing some. The sample has roughly 93,000 clones; more than 70% are singletons. Nominal health characterized the donors when sampled, though unrecorded immune exposures were likely. This record comes from a study of cytomegalovirus exposure and HLA in healthy donors. Study observations and caveats: Earlier analysis looked at TCR beta V segments, and most were productive about 87% or about 30% of the time. In a later analysis, the majority of CMV-associated beta chains seemingly showed HLA restriction. Roughly even sequencing depth across donors was the assumption behind the presence/absence analyses.

Specimen: PBMCs. This TCR was recovered from a man aged 18 to 29 in good health and CMV-seropositive. The chain employs TRBV11-3 and TRBJ1-1; TRBD1 matches at 11 bases. The CDR3 region has the DNA TGTGCCAGCAGCCCCGGACAGGGGGCCGGTGAAGCTTTCTTT. It codes for CASSPGQGAGEAFF.